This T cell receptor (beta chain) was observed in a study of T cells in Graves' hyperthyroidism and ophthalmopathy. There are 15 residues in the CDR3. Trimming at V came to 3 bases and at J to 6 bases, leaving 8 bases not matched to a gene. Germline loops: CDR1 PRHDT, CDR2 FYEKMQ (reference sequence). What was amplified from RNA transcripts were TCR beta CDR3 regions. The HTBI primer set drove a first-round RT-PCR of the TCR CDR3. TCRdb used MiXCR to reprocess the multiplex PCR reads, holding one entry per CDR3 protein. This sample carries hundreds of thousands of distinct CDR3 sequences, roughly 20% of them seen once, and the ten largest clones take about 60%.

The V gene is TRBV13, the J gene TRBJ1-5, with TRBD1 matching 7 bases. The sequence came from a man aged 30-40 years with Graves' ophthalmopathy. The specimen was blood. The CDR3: CASSLGKGASQPQHF. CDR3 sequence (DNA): TGTGCCAGCAGCTTGGGGAAGGGGGCAAGTCAGCCCCAGCATTTT.